Below, 6 T cell receptor beta chains from the same sample are listed, as sequenced in a study of vaccination effects on CD4 cells after COVID-19. Viral peptide pool expansion of antigen-specific CD4+ T cells preceded sequencing in the ViraFEST assay. Following 10 days of culture, CD4+ T cells were isolated. Sometime from March through December 2020, the person acquired a SARS-CoV-2 infection that PCR confirmed. The vaccine given was either BNT162b2 or mRNA-1273, in two doses. Using immunoSEQ multiplex PCR, the repertoire was profiled, and TCRdb retains in-frame clones only, with some absent. The sample carries about 18,000 clones, 76% recorded once. No antigen is known for these receptors. The sample consisted of CD4+ T cells from PBMCs cultured with SARS-CoV-2 spike peptides, taken after COVID-19 vaccination. The receptors derive from a human donor who had a prior SARS-CoV-2 infection.

A few counts support this clone. V and J are TRBV6-4 and TRBJ1-1; D gene unclear. Trimming left V 8 bases short and J 7 bases short, with 2 bases between. The CDR3 loop spans 8 amino acids. Germline V gene lookup returns CDR1 MRHNA and CDR2 SNTAGT. CDR3 in amino acids: CASFEAFF. CDR3 in DNA: TGTGCCAGCTTTGAAGCTTTCTTT.

The gene calls are TRBV5-1 and TRBJ2-5, with 10 bases fitting TRBD2. The J segment lost 5 bases and the V segment lost 7 bases, leaving 8 bases of the junction unmatched. The CDR3 consists of 14 residues. From germline, CDR1 is SGHRS and CDR2 YFSETQ. The DNA of the CDR3 is TGCGCCAGCCGCTACCATAGCGGGGGGGAGACCCAGTACTTC. This gives the protein CASRYHSGGETQYF.

The chain links TRBV28 to TRBJ1-1; D not resolved. The V end lost 6 bases, the J end lost 7 bases, and 9 bases lay between the germline ends. Germline V gives CDR1 MDHEN, CDR2 SYDVKM. The CDR3 extends over 11 amino acids. This chain's CDR3 is CASSSGYEAFF. CDR3 nucleotide sequence: TGTGCCAGCAGCTCTGGATATGAAGCTTTCTTT.

This clone was observed once. J is TRBJ2-2 and V is TRBV5-1, with D possibly being TRBD1 (7 bases). Germline V gives CDR1 SGHRS, CDR2 YFSETQ. V was shortened by 4 bases and J by 6 bases, with 13 bases between the two germline ends. This CDR3 spans 14 amino acids. As DNA, the CDR3 is TGCGCCAGCAGCGCGGGACAGTTTGCCGGGGAGCTGTTTTTT. This sequence encodes CASSAGQFAGELFF. Full variable domain (outside the CDR3, taken from reference TRBV5-1 and TRBJ2-2): KAGVTQTPRYLIKTRGQQVTLSCSPISGHRSVSWYQQTPGQGLQFLFEYFSETQRNKGNFPGRFSGRQFSNSRSEMNVSTLELGDSALYLCASSAGQFAGELFFGEGSRLTVL.

This clone was seen only a few times. The CDR3 coding sequence is TGTGCCAGCAGTGGGGGACTGCTCTACGAGCAGTACTTC. Translated: CASSGGLLYEQYF. V usage is TRBV12-3 or TRBV12-4 and J usage is TRBJ2-7, with D maybe TRBD2 (6 bases). Trimming left V 5 bases short and J 3 bases short, with 11 bases between. The CDR3 is made up of 13 amino acids.

The chain uses TRBV5-4 and TRBJ1-1, with no clear D. Germline CDR1 reads SGHNT; CDR2 reads YYREEE (reference sequence). The CDR3 sequence is 16 residues long. V lost 0 bases and J lost 6, with 18 bases in between. Here the CDR3 DNA reads TGTGCCAGCAGCTTGGTTCGGGGTCTGGCAGGCTCTGAAGCTTTCTTT. Amino acids: CASSLVRGLAGSEAFF.